A single sample is the source of the 23 T cell receptor beta chains below, sequenced in a study of T cells in Graves' hyperthyroidism and ophthalmopathy. Amplification targeted TCR beta CDR3 regions from RNA transcripts. Carried out on the TCR CDR3, a first-round RT-PCR used the HTBI primer set. TCRdb independently ran MiXCR on the multiplex PCR reads; one entry per CDR3 protein. The sample carries around 520,000 distinct CDR3 sequences, approximately 15% recorded once. Sequencing used blood. These TCRs come from a young woman with Graves' hyperthyroidism.

In its sample, this clonotype was seen many times. This chain uses TRBV12-3 or TRBV12-4 with TRBJ1-5, with a weak D call TRBD1 (6 bases). V was trimmed by 9 bases and J by 4 bases, leaving 13 bases between them. This CDR3 region has 13 residues. CDR3 DNA sequence: TGTGCCAGTAAACAGGGAGGAAATCAGCCCCAGCATTTT. It encodes CASKQGGNQPQHF.

This clonotype was detected many times. The chain combines TRBV20-1 with TRBJ2-7; 7 nucleotides match TRBD1. V gave up 6 bases and J gave up 3 bases; unmatched junction bases: 8. CDR3 length: 13 residues. Germline V CDR1 and CDR2: DFQATT, SNEGSKA (reference sequence). DNA of the CDR3: TGCAGTGCCAAGACAGGGAACTACTACGAGCAGTACTTC. It encodes CSAKTGNYYEQYF.

At least ten counts were recorded for this clonotype. The rearrangement joins TRBV3-1 to TRBJ2-3; 10 nucleotides line up with TRBD1. The CDR3 is 17 residues long. Germline trimming cut 4 bases from V and 5 bases from J; bases unmatched to any gene: 12. Germline V gene data show CDR1 as LGHDT and CDR2 as YNNKEL (reference sequence). The CDR3 nucleotides read TGTGCCAGCAGCCTTCCCTTGGGGACAGGGGATAAAGATACGCAGTATTTT. Translated: CASSLPLGTGDKDTQYF.

This clonotype was observed a few times. The J gene is TRBJ2-7, the V gene TRBV20-1; tentative D call: TRBD1 (6 bases). Per the germline V gene, CDR1 is DFQATT and CDR2 is SNEGSKA (reference sequence). The germline V and J ends were trimmed by 1 base and 6 bases, with 19 bases remaining between them. The CDR3 is 15 residues long. CDR3 sequence reads: CSARAGRTQGPEQYF. Written as DNA, the CDR3 is TGCAGTGCTAGAGCTGGCCGGACCCAGGGGCCCGAGCAGTACTTC.

The gene calls are TRBV12-5 and TRBJ2-2; 14 nucleotides align to TRBD2. From germline, CDR1 is LGHNT and CDR2 FRNRAP. The CDR3 totals 20 residues. V was pared by 2 bases and J by 4 bases, with 12 bases of the junction left unmatched. In DNA form, the CDR3 reads TGTGCTAGTGGTTTGTCCTGGACTAGCGGGAGGACCGGTTTCACCGGGGAGCTGTTTTTT. Translated, it gives CASGLSWTSGRTGFTGELFF.

Worth noting for this clonotype: A much larger clone differs from this one at a single base, so this may be a read error. V is TRBV27 and J is TRBJ2-1, with D perhaps TRBD2 (5 bases). Germline values: CDR1 MNHEY, CDR2 SMNVEV (reference sequence). The CDR3 runs 14 residues. CDR3 region: CANSLAHPSGEQFF. The DNA of the CDR3 is TGTGCCAACAGTTTAGCGCACCCCTCGGGAGAGCAGTTCTTC.

The V gene is TRBV7-3, the J gene TRBJ2-1, with 9 bases aligning to TRBD2. V lost 6 bases, J lost 9 bases, and 6 bases stayed unmatched. There are 13 residues in the CDR3. Germline CDR1 reads SGHTA; CDR2 reads FQGTGA. The CDR3 is CASSSSGSIEQFF. The CDR3 coding sequence is TGTGCCAGCAGTAGTAGCGGGAGTATTGAGCAGTTCTTC. Drawing the rest from reference TRBV7-3 and TRBJ2-1, the complete variable domain is GAGVSQTPSNKVTEKGKYVELRCDPISGHTALYWYRQSLGQGPEFLIYFQGTGAADDSGLPNDRFFAVRPEGSVSTLKIQRTERGDSAVYLCASSSSGSIEQFFGPGTRLTVL.

This clonotype was recorded many times. The chain combines TRBV19 with TRBJ2-7; D may be TRBD2 (6 bases). The germline V gene encodes CDR1 LNHDA and CDR2 SQIVND (reference sequence). V was clipped by 5 bases and J by 5 bases, with 22 bases between them. This CDR3 region has 16 residues. CDR3 sequence (DNA): TGTGCCAGTAGTCTCCTCCGTACGGGAGCGGGCAACGAGCAGTACTTC. Its translation is CASSLLRTGAGNEQYF.

This clonotype was seen at least ten times. The chain uses TRBV2 and TRBJ1-3; D is ambiguous. Germline V lookup: CDR1 SNHLY, CDR2 FYNNEI. V gave up 3 bases and J gave up 3 bases, with 12 bases separating them. This CDR3 spans 15 amino acids. The CDR3 bases are TGTGCCAGCAGTGATTATCGGGTCGGTGGAAACACCATATATTTT. This sequence encodes CASSDYRVGGNTIYF.

A few counts support this clonotype. The junction differs from germline at one of its ends, possibly a read error. The chain employs TRBV7-7 and TRBJ2-5, with D uncertain. The CDR3 length is 14 residues. The V gene's germline CDR1 is SSHAT and CDR2 FNYEAQ (reference sequence). The CDR3 region has the DNA TGTGCTAGCAGCTTAGCAGGACGTCGAGAGGCCCAGTACTTC. Translating it yields CASSLAGRREAQYF.

The chain links TRBV19 to TRBJ1-1, with D uncertain. CDR3 length equals 13 residues. The V end was cut by 4 bases, the J end by 1 base, with 7 bases between. CDR1 LNHDA and CDR2 SQIVND come from the germline V gene (reference sequence). The CDR3 DNA sequence: TGTGCCAGTAGTAGCCATGGGAACACTGAAGCTTTCTTT. The encoded protein is CASSSHGNTEAFF.

The chain links TRBV4-1 to TRBJ2-2, with 10 nucleotides matching TRBD2. With 0 bases clipped from V and 4 bases from J, the junction kept 11 bases outside the gene matches. CDR1 and CDR2 (germline): MGHRA, YSYEKL. CDR3 length: 19 residues. CDR3 in DNA: TGCGCCAGCAGCCAAGATCGGGACCTAGCGGGAGTTGGCACCGGGGAGCTGTTTTTT. Protein: CASSQDRDLAGVGTGELFF.

This clonotype was recorded many times. V is TRBV20-1 and J is TRBJ2-2; 11 bases are shared with TRBD2. This CDR3 is built from 15 residues. V shed 2 bases and J 4 bases; nucleotides not matched to a gene: 3. The germline gives CDR1 DFQATT, CDR2 SNEGSKA (reference sequence). The CDR3, as DNA: TGCAGTGCTAGATTAGCGGGAGGGCCCACCGGGGAGCTGTTTTTT. Translation gives CSARLAGGPTGELFF.

Only a few counts were recorded for this clonotype. The chain combines TRBV20-1 with TRBJ1-2, with 11 bases identical to TRBD1. This CDR3 region has 15 residues. The germline V gene has CDR1 DFQATT and CDR2 SNEGSKA (reference sequence). V lost 5 bases and J lost 7; bases outside the gene matches: 12. CDR3 residues: CSAWDRGNEARGYTF. DNA of the CDR3: TGCAGTGCTTGGGACAGGGGGAATGAGGCCCGTGGCTACACCTTC.

There are many counts of this clonotype. This chain links TRBV10-3 with TRBJ1-1; D is unresolved. This CDR3 has 13 residues. The V and J ends lost 0 bases and 5 bases respectively, with 7 bases between them. Germline V gene sequence: CDR1 ENHRY, CDR2 SYGVKD. CDR3 in DNA: TGTGCCATCAGTGAGTCCCTCTCGACTGAAGCTTTCTTT. As protein: CAISESLSTEAFF.

This clonotype was counted ten times or more. The V call is TRBV20-1, the J call TRBJ2-3; 7 bases are shared with TRBD2. J lost 2 bases, V lost 3 bases, and 5 bases had no gene match. The CDR3 loop spans 14 amino acids. Per the germline V gene, CDR1 is DFQATT and CDR2 is SNEGSKA (reference sequence). The CDR3 coding sequence is TGCAGTGCTAGTTCTAGCGGAGTCACAGATACGCAGTATTTT. This codes for CSASSSGVTDTQYF.

This clonotype was detected many times. The chain is built from TRBV20-1 and TRBJ2-1; 9 nucleotides match TRBD2. This CDR3 has 16 amino acids. Germline loops: CDR1 DFQATT, CDR2 SNEGSKA (reference sequence). With V trimmed by 0 bases and J by 8 bases, 11 bases remained unmatched. The CDR3 coding sequence is TGCAGTGCTAGAGAGGAAGGAGCGGGAGGCCGCGATGAGCAGTTCTTC. It translates to CSAREEGAGGRDEQFF.

This clonotype occurred many times. This chain joins TRBV5-1 and TRBJ2-4, with a tentative D call TRBD2 (6 bases). Germline values: CDR1 SGHRS, CDR2 YFSETQ. V shed 3 bases and J shed 0 bases, with 16 bases lying between them. The CDR3 has 17 amino acids. The CDR3 reads CASSYDRDSIAKNIQYF. The CDR3 coding sequence is TGCGCCAGCAGCTACGACCGGGACTCAATAGCCAAAAACATTCAGTACTTC.

This clonotype was picked up many times. The chain is built from TRBV2 and TRBJ2-3; D possibly uses TRBD1 or TRBD2 (5 bases each). This CDR3 is built from 14 residues. The V and J ends lost 7 bases and 9 bases respectively, with 20 bases between them. Germline V gene data show CDR1 as SNHLY and CDR2 as FYNNEI. CDR3 loop: CASMTGTEPGTQYF. The CDR3 region has the DNA TGTGCCAGCATGACGGGGACCGAGCCAGGGACGCAGTATTTT.

This clonotype was observed at least ten times. This sequence joins TRBV15 and TRBJ2-1; TRBD2 aligns across 7 bases. Germline CDR1 is LNHNV and CDR2 is YYDKDF (reference sequence). The CDR3 is made up of 15 amino acids. V lost 4 bases and J lost 2; bases outside the gene matches: 5. The CDR3 DNA follows: TGTGCCACCAGCAATAGCGGGTATACCTACAATGAGCAGTTCTTC. Translating gives CATSNSGYTYNEQFF.

At least ten counts were recorded for this clonotype. The chain recombines TRBV5-1 with TRBJ1-1; D gene ambiguous. The CDR3 runs to 13 residues. Germline values: CDR1 SGHRS, CDR2 YFSETQ. V shed 6 bases and J shed 2 bases, with 11 bases lying between them. This chain's CDR3 is CASKVAENTEAFF. The CDR3 region has the DNA TGCGCCAGCAAGGTTGCGGAAAACACTGAAGCTTTCTTT.

This clonotype was observed a handful of times. The rearrangement uses TRBV6-1 and TRBJ2-5; possible D gene TRBD2, 6 bases. This CDR3 is built from 16 residues. Trimming took off 0 bases at V and 4 bases at J, with 15 bases between the two ends. Germline CDR1 reads MNHNS; CDR2 reads SASEGT. The CDR3 spells CASSEALMARGETQYF. CDR3 coding DNA: TGTGCCAGCAGTGAAGCGCTAATGGCGCGGGGAGAGACCCAGTACTTC.

This clonotype was seen many times. This chain joins TRBV25-1 and TRBJ1-1; TRBD1 agrees at 8 bases. The CDR3 is 13 residues long. With 2 bases clipped from V and 11 bases from J, the junction kept 7 bases outside the gene matches. Germline V CDR1 and CDR2: MGHDK, SYGVNS. The CDR3, as DNA: TGTGCCAGCAGTGAACAGGGGGCCCGGGGGGCTTTCTTT. Protein sequence: CASSEQGARGAFF.